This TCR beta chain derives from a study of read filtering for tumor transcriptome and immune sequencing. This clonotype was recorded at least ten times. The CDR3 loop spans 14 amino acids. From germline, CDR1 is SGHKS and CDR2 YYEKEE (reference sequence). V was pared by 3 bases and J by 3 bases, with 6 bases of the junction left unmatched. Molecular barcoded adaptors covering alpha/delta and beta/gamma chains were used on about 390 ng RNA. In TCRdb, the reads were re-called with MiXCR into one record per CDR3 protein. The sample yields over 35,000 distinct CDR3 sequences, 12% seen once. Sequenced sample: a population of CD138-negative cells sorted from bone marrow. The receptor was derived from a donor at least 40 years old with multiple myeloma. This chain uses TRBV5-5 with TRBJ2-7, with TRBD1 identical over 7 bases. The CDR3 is CASSYYRGSYEQYF. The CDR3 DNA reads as TGTGCCAGCAGCTATTACAGGGGCAGCTACGAGCAGTACTTC.